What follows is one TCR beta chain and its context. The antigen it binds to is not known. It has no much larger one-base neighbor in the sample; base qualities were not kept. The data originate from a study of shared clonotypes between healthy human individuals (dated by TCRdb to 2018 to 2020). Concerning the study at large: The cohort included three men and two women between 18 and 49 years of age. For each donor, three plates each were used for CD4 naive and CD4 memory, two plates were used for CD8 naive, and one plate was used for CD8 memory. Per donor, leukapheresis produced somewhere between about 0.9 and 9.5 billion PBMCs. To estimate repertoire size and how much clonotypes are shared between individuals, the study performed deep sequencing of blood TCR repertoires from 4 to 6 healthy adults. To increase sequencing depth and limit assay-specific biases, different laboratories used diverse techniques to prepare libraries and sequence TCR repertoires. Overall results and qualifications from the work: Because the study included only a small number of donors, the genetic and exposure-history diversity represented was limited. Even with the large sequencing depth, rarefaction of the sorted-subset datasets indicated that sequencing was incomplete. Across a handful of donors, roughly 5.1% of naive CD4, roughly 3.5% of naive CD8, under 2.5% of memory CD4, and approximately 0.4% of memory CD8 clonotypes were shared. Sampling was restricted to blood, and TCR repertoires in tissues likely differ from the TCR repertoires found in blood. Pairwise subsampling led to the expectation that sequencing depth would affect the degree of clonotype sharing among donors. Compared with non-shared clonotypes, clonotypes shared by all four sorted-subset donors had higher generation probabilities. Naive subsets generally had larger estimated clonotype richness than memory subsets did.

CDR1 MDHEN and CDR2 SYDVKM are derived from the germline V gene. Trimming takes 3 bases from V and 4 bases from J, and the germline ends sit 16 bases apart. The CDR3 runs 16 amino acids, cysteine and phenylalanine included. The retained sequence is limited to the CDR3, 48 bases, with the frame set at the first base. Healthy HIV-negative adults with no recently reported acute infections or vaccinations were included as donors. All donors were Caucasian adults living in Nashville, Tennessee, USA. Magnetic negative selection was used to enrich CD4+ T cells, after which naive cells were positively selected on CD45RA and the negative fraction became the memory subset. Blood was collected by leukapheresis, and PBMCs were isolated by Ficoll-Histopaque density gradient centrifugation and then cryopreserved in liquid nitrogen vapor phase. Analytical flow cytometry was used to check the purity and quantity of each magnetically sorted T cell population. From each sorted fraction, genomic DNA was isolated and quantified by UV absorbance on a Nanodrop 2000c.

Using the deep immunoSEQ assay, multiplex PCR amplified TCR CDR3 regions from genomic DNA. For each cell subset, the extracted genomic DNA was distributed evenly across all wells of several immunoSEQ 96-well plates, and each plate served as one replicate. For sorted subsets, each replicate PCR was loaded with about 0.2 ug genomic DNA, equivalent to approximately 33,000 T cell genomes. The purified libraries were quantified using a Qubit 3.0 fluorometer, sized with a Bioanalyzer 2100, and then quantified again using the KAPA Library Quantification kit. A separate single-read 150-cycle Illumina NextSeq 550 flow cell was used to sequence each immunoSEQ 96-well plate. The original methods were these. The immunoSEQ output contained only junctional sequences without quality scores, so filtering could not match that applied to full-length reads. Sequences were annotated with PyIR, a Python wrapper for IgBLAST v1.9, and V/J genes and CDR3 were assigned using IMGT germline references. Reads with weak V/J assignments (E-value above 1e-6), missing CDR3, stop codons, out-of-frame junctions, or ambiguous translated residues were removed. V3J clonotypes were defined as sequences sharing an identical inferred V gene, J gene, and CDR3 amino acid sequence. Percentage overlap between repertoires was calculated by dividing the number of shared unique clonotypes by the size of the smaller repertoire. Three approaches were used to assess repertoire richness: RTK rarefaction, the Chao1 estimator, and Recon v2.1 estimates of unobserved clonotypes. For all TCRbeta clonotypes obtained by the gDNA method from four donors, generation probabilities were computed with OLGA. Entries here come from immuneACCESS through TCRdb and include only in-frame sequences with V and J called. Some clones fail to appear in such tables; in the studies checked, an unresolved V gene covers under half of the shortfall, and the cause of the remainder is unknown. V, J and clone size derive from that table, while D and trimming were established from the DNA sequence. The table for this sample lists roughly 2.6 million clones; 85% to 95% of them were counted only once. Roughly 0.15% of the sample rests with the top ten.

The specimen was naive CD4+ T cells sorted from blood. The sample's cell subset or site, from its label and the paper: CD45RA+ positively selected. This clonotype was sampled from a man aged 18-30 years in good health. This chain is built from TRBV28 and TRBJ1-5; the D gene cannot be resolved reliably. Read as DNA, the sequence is TGTGCCAGCAGTTTTATCTCCCATTTGGAGAATCAGCCCCAGCATTTT. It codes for CASSFISHLENQPQHF.